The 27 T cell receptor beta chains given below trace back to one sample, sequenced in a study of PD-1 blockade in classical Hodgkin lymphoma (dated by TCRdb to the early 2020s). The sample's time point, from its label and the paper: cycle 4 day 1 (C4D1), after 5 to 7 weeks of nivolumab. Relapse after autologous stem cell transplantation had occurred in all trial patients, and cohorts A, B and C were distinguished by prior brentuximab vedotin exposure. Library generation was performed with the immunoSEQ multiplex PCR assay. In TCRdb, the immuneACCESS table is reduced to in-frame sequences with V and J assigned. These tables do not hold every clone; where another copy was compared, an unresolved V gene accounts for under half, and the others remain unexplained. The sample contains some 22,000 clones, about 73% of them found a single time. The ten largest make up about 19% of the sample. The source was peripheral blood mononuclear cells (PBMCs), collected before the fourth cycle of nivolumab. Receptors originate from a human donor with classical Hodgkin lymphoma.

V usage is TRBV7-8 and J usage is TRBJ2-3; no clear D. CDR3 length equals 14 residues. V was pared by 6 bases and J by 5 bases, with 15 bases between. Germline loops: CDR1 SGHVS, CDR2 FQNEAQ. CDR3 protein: CASRQSVSGDTQYF. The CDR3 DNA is TGTGCCAGCAGACAAAGCGTTTCTGGAGATACGCAGTATTTT.

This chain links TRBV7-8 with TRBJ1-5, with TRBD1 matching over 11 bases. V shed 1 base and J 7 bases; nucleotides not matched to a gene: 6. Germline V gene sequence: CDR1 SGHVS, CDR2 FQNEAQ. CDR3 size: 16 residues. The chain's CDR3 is CASSLGTGGVWQPQHF. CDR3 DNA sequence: TGTGCCAGCAGCTTAGGGACAGGGGGCGTATGGCAGCCCCAGCATTTT.

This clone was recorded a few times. The CDR3 loop is CASSQDPLNTEAFF. The CDR3, as DNA: TGTGCCAGCAGCCAAGACCCCTTGAACACTGAAGCTTTCTTT. This chain connects TRBV4-2 to TRBJ1-1; D gene uncertain. The CDR3 sequence is 14 residues long. The V end was cut by 0 bases, the J end by 0 bases, with 5 bases between. Germline-derived CDR1 and CDR2 are LGHNA and YNFKEQ.

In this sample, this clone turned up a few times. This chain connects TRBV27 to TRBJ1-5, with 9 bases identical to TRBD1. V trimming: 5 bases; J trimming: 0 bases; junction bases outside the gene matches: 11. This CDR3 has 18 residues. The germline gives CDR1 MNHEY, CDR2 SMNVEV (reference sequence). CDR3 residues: CASSKWDREVFSNQPQHF. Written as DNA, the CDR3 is TGTGCCAGCAGTAAGTGGGACAGGGAGGTATTTAGCAATCAGCCCCAGCATTTT.

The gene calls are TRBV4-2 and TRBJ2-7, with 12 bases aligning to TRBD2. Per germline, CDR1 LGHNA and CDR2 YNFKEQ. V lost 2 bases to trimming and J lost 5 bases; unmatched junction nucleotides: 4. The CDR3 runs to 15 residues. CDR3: CASSQRLAGEDEQYF. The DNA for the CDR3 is TGTGCCAGCAGCCAACGACTAGCGGGAGAAGACGAGCAGTACTTC.

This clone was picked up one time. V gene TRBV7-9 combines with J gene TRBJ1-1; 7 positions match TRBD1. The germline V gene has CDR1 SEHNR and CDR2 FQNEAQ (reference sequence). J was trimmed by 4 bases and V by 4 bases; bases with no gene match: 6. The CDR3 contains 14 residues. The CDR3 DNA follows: TGTGCCAGCAGCTCCGACAGGGTCCCCACTGAAGCTTTCTTT. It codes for CASSSDRVPTEAFF.

CDR3 bases: TGTGCCAGCAGCTCGACGAAGGAGCAGTACTTC. This gives the protein CASSSTKEQYF. J is TRBJ2-7 and V is TRBV7-2; D unresolved. The V gene lost 4 bases and the J gene lost 7 bases, with 8 bases spanning the gap. Germline V lookup: CDR1 SGHTA, CDR2 FQGNSA. CDR3 length: 11 residues.

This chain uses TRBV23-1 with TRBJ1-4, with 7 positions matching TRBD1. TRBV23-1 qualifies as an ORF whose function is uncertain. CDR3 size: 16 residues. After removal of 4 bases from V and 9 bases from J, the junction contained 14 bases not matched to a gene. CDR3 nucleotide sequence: TGCGCCAGCAGTCTTCTCTACCAAACACAGGGGAAAAAACTGTTTTTT. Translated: CASSLLYQTQGKKLFF.

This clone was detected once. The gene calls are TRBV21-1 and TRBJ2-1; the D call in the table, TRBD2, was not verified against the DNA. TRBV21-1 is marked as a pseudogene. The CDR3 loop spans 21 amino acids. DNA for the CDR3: TGTGCCAGCAGCAAAGTGGGTCCTCGGGATAGTTTTTGCTCCTCCTACAATGAGCAGTTCTTC. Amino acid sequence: CASSKVGPRDSFCSSYNEQFF.

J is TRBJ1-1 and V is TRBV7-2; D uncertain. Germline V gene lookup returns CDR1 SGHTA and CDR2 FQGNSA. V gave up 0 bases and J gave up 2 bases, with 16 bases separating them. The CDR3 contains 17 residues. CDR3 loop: CASSLARNLGINTEAFF. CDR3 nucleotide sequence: TGTGCCAGCAGCTTAGCGCGTAACCTCGGAATCAACACTGAAGCTTTCTTT.

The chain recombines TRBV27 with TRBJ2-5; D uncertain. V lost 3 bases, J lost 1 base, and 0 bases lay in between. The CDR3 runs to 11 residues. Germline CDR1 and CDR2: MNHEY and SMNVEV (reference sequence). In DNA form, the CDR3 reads TGTGCCAGCAGTTTCCAAGAGACCCAGTACTTC. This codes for CASSFQETQYF.

CDR3 residues: CASSLGDVWETQYF. The CDR3 nucleotides are TGTGCCAGCAGTCTCGGGGACGTCTGGGAGACCCAGTACTTC. V gene TRBV7-8 combines with J gene TRBJ2-5; D tentatively fits TRBD1 or TRBD2 (5 bases each). V was cut by 6 bases and J by 5 bases, with 16 bases left in between. Per germline, CDR1 SGHVS and CDR2 FQNEAQ. CDR3 length: 14 amino acids.

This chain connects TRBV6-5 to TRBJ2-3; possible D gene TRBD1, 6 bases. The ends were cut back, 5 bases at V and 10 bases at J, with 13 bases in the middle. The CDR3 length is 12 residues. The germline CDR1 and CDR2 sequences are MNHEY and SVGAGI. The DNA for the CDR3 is TGTGCCAGCAGTCCCCAGGGGTCTGCGCAGTATTTT. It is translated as CASSPQGSAQYF.

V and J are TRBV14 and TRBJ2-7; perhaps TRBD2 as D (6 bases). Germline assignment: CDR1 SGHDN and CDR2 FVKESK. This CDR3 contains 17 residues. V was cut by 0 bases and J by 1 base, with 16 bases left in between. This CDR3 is CASSQDPGHGGSYEQYF. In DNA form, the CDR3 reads TGTGCCAGCAGCCAAGATCCGGGGCACGGGGGATCCTACGAGCAGTACTTC.

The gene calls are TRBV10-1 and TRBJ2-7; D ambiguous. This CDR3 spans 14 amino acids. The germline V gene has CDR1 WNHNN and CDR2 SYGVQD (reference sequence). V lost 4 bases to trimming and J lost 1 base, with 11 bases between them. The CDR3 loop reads CASSVGRASYEQYF. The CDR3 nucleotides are TGCGCCAGCAGTGTGGGCAGAGCGTCCTACGAGCAGTACTTC.

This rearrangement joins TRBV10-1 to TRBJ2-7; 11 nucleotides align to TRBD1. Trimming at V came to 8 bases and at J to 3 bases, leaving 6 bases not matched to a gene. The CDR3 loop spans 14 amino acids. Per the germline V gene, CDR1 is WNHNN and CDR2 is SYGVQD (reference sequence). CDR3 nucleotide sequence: TGCGCCAGCGCGGACAGGGGGCCAAACTACGAGCAGTACTTC. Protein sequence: CASADRGPNYEQYF.

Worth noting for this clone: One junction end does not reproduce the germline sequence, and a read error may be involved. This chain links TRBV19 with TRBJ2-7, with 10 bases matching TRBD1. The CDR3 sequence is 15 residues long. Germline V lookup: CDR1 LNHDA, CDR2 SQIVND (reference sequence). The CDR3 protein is CTSSLRDRGFYEQYF. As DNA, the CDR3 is TGTACCAGTAGCCTCCGGGACAGGGGTTTCTACGAGCAGTACTTC.

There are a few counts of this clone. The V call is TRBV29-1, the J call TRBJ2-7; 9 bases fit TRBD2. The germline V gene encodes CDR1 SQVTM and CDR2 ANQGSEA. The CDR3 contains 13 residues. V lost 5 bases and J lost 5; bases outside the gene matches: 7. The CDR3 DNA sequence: TGCAGCGTTTTACTAGCGGGTTTGGACGAGCAGTACTTC. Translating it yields CSVLLAGLDEQYF.

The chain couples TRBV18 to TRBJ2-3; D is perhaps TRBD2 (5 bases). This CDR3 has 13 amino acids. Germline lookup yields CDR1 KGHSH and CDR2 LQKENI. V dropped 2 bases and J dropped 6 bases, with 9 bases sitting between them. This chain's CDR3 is CASSPGIADTQYF. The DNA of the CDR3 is TGTGCCAGCTCACCAGGAATAGCGGATACGCAGTATTTT. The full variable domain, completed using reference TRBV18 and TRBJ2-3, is NAGVMQNPRHLVRRRGQEARLRCSPMKGHSHVYWYRQLPEEGLKFMVYLQKENIIDESGMPKERFSAEFPKEGPSILRIQQVVRGDSAAYFCASSPGIADTQYFGPGTRLTVL.

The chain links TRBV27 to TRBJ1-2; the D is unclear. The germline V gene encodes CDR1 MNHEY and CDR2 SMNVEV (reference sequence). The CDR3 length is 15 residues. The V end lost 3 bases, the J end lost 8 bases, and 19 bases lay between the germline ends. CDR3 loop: CASSLSRETAGGYTF. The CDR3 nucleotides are TGTGCCAGCAGTTTGAGTAGGGAGACGGCGGGGGGCTACACCTTC.

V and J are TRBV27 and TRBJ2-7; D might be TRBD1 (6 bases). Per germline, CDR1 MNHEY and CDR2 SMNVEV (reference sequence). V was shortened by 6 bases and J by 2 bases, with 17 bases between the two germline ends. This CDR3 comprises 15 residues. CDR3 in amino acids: CASSLGRTDTYEQYF. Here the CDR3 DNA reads TGTGCCAGCAGCTTAGGGCGGACAGACACCTACGAGCAGTACTTC.

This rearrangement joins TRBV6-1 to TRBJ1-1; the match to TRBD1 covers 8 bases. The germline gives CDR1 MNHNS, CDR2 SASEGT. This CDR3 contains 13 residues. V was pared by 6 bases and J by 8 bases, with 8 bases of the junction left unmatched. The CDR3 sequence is CASREYRTGEAFF. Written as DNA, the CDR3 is TGTGCCAGCAGGGAGTACCGGACAGGGGAAGCTTTCTTT.

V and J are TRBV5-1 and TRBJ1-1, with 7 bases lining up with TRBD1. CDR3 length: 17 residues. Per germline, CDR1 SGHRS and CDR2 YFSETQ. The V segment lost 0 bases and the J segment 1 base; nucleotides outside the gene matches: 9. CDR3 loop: CASSLARDSERNTEAFF. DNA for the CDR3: TGCGCCAGCAGCTTGGCCCGGGACAGCGAACGGAACACTGAAGCTTTCTTT. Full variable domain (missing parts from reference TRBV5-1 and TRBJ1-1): KAGVTQTPRYLIKTRGQQVTLSCSPISGHRSVSWYQQTPGQGLQFLFEYFSETQRNKGNFPGRFSGRQFSNSRSEMNVSTLELGDSALYLCASSLARDSERNTEAFFGQGTRLTVV.

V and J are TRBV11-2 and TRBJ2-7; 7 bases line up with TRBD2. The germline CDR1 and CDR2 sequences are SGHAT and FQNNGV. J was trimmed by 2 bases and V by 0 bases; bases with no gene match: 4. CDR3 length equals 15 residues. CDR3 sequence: CASSLDIGLAYEQYF. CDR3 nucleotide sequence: TGTGCCAGCAGCTTAGATATAGGACTAGCCTACGAGCAGTACTTC. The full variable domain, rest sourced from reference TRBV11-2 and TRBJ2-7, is EAGVAQSPRYKIIEKRQSVAFWCNPISGHATLYWYQQILGQGPKLLIQFQNNGVVDDSQLPKDRFSAERLKGVDSTLKIQPAKLEDSAVYLCASSLDIGLAYEQYFGPGTRLTVT.

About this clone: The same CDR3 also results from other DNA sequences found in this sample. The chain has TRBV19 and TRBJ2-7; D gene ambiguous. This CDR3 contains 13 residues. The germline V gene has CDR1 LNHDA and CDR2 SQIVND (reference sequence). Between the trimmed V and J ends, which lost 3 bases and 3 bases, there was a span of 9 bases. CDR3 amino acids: CASSIGRGYEQYF. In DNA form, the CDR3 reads TGTGCCAGTAGTATTGGGCGAGGCTACGAGCAGTACTTC.

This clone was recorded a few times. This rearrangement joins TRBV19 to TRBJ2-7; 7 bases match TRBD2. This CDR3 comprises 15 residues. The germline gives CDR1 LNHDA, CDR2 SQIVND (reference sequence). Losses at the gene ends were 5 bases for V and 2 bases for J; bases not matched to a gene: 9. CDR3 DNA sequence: TGTGCCAGTAGTGGAAGACTAGCTCCTCCCTACGAGCAGTACTTC. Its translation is CASSGRLAPPYEQYF.

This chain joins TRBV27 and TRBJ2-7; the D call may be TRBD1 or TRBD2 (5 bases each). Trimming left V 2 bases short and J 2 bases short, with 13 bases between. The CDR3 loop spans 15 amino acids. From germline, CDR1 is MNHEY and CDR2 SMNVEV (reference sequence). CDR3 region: CASSLTAPGPYEQYF. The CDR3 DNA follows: TGTGCCAGCAGTTTAACGGCCCCGGGACCCTACGAGCAGTACTTC.